The T cell receptor (beta chain) described here comes from a study of cytomegalovirus exposure and HLA in healthy donors. Study results and limitations: Immune exposure was documented only through CMV serostatus. Productive status was seen about 90% or about 30% of the time for most TCR beta V segments in an earlier analysis.

Between the trimmed V and J ends, which lost 4 bases and 1 base, there was a span of 13 bases. CDR1 is MNHEY and CDR2 is SVGAGI in the germline V gene. This CDR3 is 15 amino acids long. Amplification used 60 Vbeta primers and 13 Jbeta primers. Libraries were prepared by immunoSEQ multiplex PCR; TCRdb keeps only in-frame clonotypes and omits some of them. The sample includes about 200,000 clones, roughly 87% of them seen just once. Note on this clone: The antigen remains unidentified.

The sample consisted of PBMCs. The chain recombines TRBV6-5 with TRBJ1-1; no clear D gene. The sequence came from a man aged 40-55 years in good health and CMV-seropositive. The CDR3 is CASSFVAAANTEAFF. The DNA for the CDR3 is TGTGCCAGCAGTTTCGTGGCGGCAGCGAACACTGAAGCTTTCTTT.